Each of the 25 T cell receptor beta chains below was sequenced from the same sample in a study of T cells in Graves' hyperthyroidism and ophthalmopathy. Amplification of TCR beta CDR3 regions was performed using RNA transcripts as template. During a first-round RT-PCR of the TCR CDR3, the HTBI primer set was used. TCRdb re-derived calls from the multiplex PCR reads in MiXCR, one entry per CDR3 protein. The sample includes a few hundred thousand distinct CDR3 sequences, roughly 45% of them seen just once. Sequencing input: peripheral blood or thyroid tissue (not recorded which). The receptor source for this set is an adult woman with Graves' disease, either hyperthyroidism or ophthalmopathy (not recorded which).

In this sample, this clonotype turned up many times. A read error may produce the germline difference seen at one junction end. The chain is built from TRBV10-1 and TRBJ1-1, with a tentative D call TRBD1 (5 bases). Germline loops: CDR1 WNHNN, CDR2 SYGVQD (reference sequence). The CDR3 covers 12 residues. DNA of the CDR3: TGTGCCAGCAGCGGACAGAACACTGAAGCTTTCTTT. It encodes CASSGQNTEAFF.

This clonotype has ten or more counts. The chain joins TRBV29-1 to TRBJ1-1, with TRBD1 as a possible D gene (5 bases). Germline lookup yields CDR1 SQVTM and CDR2 ANQGSEA. Trimming removed 7 bases at V and 4 bases at J, with 16 bases between. CDR3 length equals 13 residues. In DNA, the CDR3 is TGCAGCGCCCGGGGGAGGGTAAGCACTGAAGCTTTCTTT. This codes for CSARGRVSTEAFF. The complete variable domain, with remaining parts taken from reference TRBV29-1 and TRBJ1-1, reads SAVISQKPSRDICQRGTSLTIQCQVDSQVTMMFWYRQQPGQSLTLIATANQGSEATYESGFVIDKFPISRPNLTFSTLTVSNMSPEDSSIYLCSARGRVSTEAFFGQGTRLTVV.

Many counts were recorded for this clonotype. The CDR3 DNA reads TGCATGGCCGGGAGCCCCTCCTACGAGCAGTACTTC. Translating gives CMAGSPSYEQYF. This chain connects TRBV20-1 to TRBJ2-7, with D perhaps TRBD2 (6 bases). Per the germline V gene, CDR1 is DFQATT and CDR2 is SNEGSKA (reference sequence). The CDR3 is 12 residues long.

Comments on this clonotype: The CDR3 carries no conserved terminal phenylalanine or tryptophan, so it likely arises from a read error. It is unclear where the CDR3 begins or ends on the DNA, so no DNA is shown, and the CDR3 is as TCRdb lists it. The CDR3 is CASSLGAL. This chain connects TRBV7-2 to TRBJ1-1; no check of the table's D call, TRBD1, against the DNA was made. CDR1 and CDR2 (germline): SGHTA, FQGNSA. Counting both end residues, the CDR3 totals 8 amino acids.

This chain uses TRBV10-3 with TRBJ2-5; tentatively, D is TRBD2 (6 bases). The germline V and J ends were trimmed by 0 bases and 5 bases, with 25 bases remaining between them. This CDR3 has 19 residues. Germline loops: CDR1 ENHRY, CDR2 SYGVKD. CDR3 region: CAISESRSGTPLVRETQYF. DNA of the CDR3: TGTGCCATCAGTGAGTCGAGATCCGGGACTCCGCTGGTGCGGGAGACCCAGTACTTC.

The V call is TRBV28, the J call TRBJ2-7; D is undetermined. In germline, CDR1 is MDHEN, CDR2 SYDVKM. This CDR3 is 12 amino acids long. V was trimmed by 4 bases and J by 6 bases, leaving 10 bases between them. CDR3 protein: CASSYYRSEQYF. CDR3 DNA sequence: TGTGCCAGCAGTTATTACCGTAGCGAGCAGTACTTC.

The chain couples TRBV25-1 to TRBJ1-2, with unresolved D. The V gene's germline CDR1 is MGHDK and CDR2 SYGVNS. This CDR3 spans 16 amino acids. V lost 4 bases and J 5 bases, leaving 20 bases between the germline ends. The CDR3 protein is CASSARDRNVAYGYTF. The CDR3 region has the DNA TGTGCCAGCAGTGCTAGAGATAGGAACGTCGCATATGGCTACACCTTC.

This clonotype was seen only a few times. V gene TRBV10-2 combines with J gene TRBJ1-3; D remains ambiguous. There are 15 residues in the CDR3. Trimming took off 4 bases at V and 0 bases at J, with 10 bases between the two ends. CDR1 is WSHSY and CDR2 is SAAADI in the germline V gene. CDR3 in DNA: TGCGCCAGCAGTGGAGGCAGCTTCTCTGGAAACACCATATATTTT. It encodes CASSGGSFSGNTIYF.

This clonotype appeared many times. The gene calls are TRBV7-2 and TRBJ2-7; D ambiguous. The CDR3 totals 14 residues. CDR1 is SGHTA and CDR2 is FQGNSA in the germline V gene. The germline V and J ends were trimmed by 1 base and 1 base, with 8 bases remaining between them. Here the CDR3 DNA reads TGTGCCAGCAGCTTAGGAGGCTATTCCTACGAGCAGTACTTC. It specifies CASSLGGYSYEQYF.

This clonotype occurred a few times. The V and J genes are TRBV5-1 and TRBJ2-7; no clear D gene. Germline CDR1 SGHRS, CDR2 YFSETQ. CDR3 length: 11 residues. V lost 4 bases, J lost 5 bases, and 7 bases lay in between. CDR3 sequence: CASSPGHEQYF. The CDR3, as DNA: TGCGCCAGCAGCCCGGGCCACGAGCAGTACTTC.

As regards this clonotype: One end of the junction fails to match germline, which may point to a read error. The chain recombines TRBV2 with TRBJ1-5; 7 nucleotides line up with TRBD1. The CDR3 sequence is 15 residues long. CDR1 is SNHLY, CDR2 FYNNEI, per germline. The CDR3 protein is CASSRVFGQDQPQHF. DNA for the CDR3: TGCGCCAGCAGCCGAGTCTTTGGACAGGATCAGCCCCAGCATTTT.

This rearrangement joins TRBV5-1 to TRBJ1-5, with TRBD1 matching 8 bases. Germline values: CDR1 SGHRS, CDR2 YFSETQ. V dropped 0 bases and J dropped 2; count of bases not matched to a gene: 1. The CDR3 extends over 15 amino acids. CDR3 nucleotide sequence: TGCGCCAGCAGCTTGGCAGGGGGCCGCAATCAGCCCCAGCATTTT. Translating gives CASSLAGGRNQPQHF.

This chain links TRBV28 with TRBJ1-5; a possible D gene is TRBD1 (5 bases). This CDR3 comprises 15 residues. Per the germline V gene, CDR1 is MDHEN and CDR2 is SYDVKM. V was cut by 3 bases and J by 2 bases, with 11 bases left in between. The CDR3 is CASSLRGMGNQPQHF. The CDR3 coding sequence is TGTGCCAGCAGTTTGCGGGGGATGGGCAATCAGCCCCAGCATTTT.

In nucleotides, the CDR3 is TGTGCCAGCAGTAATGATGTAGGCTCTGGGGCCAACGTCCTGACTTTC. It encodes CASSNDVGSGANVLTF. The chain links TRBV6-5 to TRBJ2-6; no reliable D call. V lost 5 bases, J lost 0 bases, and 11 bases lay in between. The length of the CDR3 is 16 residues. Germline V gene sequence: CDR1 MNHEY, CDR2 SVGAGI.

The rearrangement joins TRBV2 to TRBJ1-5; D remains ambiguous. The CDR3 has 13 amino acids. Trimming shortened V by 9 bases and J by 8 bases, and 17 bases separated the two germline ends. CDR1 and CDR2 from the germline V gene are SNHLY and FYNNEI. DNA of the CDR3: TGTGCCAGATTTGGGGTTACCGGGGAGCCCCAGCATTTT. This sequence encodes CARFGVTGEPQHF.

V is TRBV25-1 and J is TRBJ1-6; D is uncertain. Germline V CDR1 and CDR2: MGHDK, SYGVNS. The CDR3 totals 16 residues. Trimming removed 6 bases at V and 8 bases at J, with 20 bases between. The DNA for the CDR3 is TGTGCCAGCAGCCAAGTGTTGGGCAGGTGGGATTCACCCCTCCACTTT. Its translation: CASSQVLGRWDSPLHF. The full variable domain, its missing parts supplied by reference TRBV25-1 and TRBJ1-6, is EADIYQTPRYLVIGTGKKITLECSQTMGHDKMYWYQQDPGMELHLIHYSYGVNSTEKGDLSSESTVSRIRTEHFPLTLESARPSHTSQYLCASSQVLGRWDSPLHFGNGTRLTVT.

Many counts were recorded for this clonotype. At one of its ends the junction is not consistent with the germline gene, which may arise from a read error. The CDR3 loop is CASSLGQGRGETQYF. CDR3 DNA sequence: TGTGCTAGCAGCTTAGGGCAGGGAAGAGGGGAGACCCAGTACTTC. The chain uses TRBV7-7 and TRBJ2-5; possibly TRBD1 or TRBD2 for D (5 bases each). The CDR3 loop spans 15 amino acids. Germline V lookup: CDR1 SSHAT, CDR2 FNYEAQ (reference sequence).

In its sample, this clonotype was seen many times. V gene TRBV7-9 combines with J gene TRBJ1-1; no reliable D call. Trimming cost V 4 bases and J 0 bases, with 12 bases left between them. The CDR3 extends over 15 amino acids. CDR1 is SEHNR, CDR2 FQNEAQ, per germline (reference sequence). This CDR3 reads CASSSATGMNTEAFF. The CDR3 nucleotides are TGTGCCAGCAGCTCCGCGACTGGAATGAACACTGAAGCTTTCTTT.

This clonotype was detected once. This chain joins TRBV2 and TRBJ1-1; 7 nucleotides align to TRBD1. Germline CDR1 is SNHLY and CDR2 is FYNNEI. The junction had 4 bases not matched to a gene; V was cut back by 3 bases and J by 9 bases. The length of the CDR3 is 12 residues. The CDR3 sequence is CASSDWTGKAFF. Here the CDR3 DNA reads TGTGCCAGCAGTGATTGGACAGGAAAAGCTTTCTTT. The variable domain in full, with the rest retrieved from reference TRBV2 and TRBJ1-1, is EPEVTQTPSHQVTQMGQEVILRCVPISNHLYFYWYRQILGQKVEFLVSFYNNEISEKSEIFDDQFSVERPDGSNFTLKIRSTKLEDSAMYFCASSDWTGKAFFGQGTRLTVV.

This clonotype was found many times. The chain combines TRBV20-1 with TRBJ2-7; tentative D call: TRBD1 (5 bases). The CDR3 is 11 amino acids. Germline CDR1 DFQATT, CDR2 SNEGSKA (reference sequence). Trimming took 4 bases from V and 5 from J, leaving 9 bases between them. The CDR3 reads CSANIRDEQYF. The CDR3 bases are TGCAGTGCTAACATCAGGGACGAGCAGTACTTC.

J is TRBJ2-6 and V is TRBV5-1; D is ambiguous. Germline CDR1 is SGHRS and CDR2 is YFSETQ. V dropped 6 bases and J dropped 4 bases, with 11 bases sitting between them. This CDR3 is built from 14 residues. CDR3 sequence: CASTDNPGANVLTF. The CDR3 DNA reads as TGCGCCAGCACCGACAACCCAGGGGCCAACGTCCTGACTTTC.

This clonotype has ten or more counts. The genes are TRBV3-1 and TRBJ1-1, with 8 positions matching TRBD1. Per the germline V gene, CDR1 is LGHDT and CDR2 is YNNKEL (reference sequence). This CDR3 region has 15 residues. J was trimmed by 12 bases and V by 0 bases; bases with no gene match: 12. This CDR3 reads CASSQDIAGGFETFF. CDR3 sequence (DNA): TGTGCCAGCAGCCAAGATATCGCAGGGGGCTTCGAAACTTTCTTT.

The rearrangement joins TRBV2 to TRBJ1-4; D is ambiguous. The CDR3 extends over 14 amino acids. Germline values: CDR1 SNHLY, CDR2 FYNNEI. The germline V and J ends were trimmed by 8 bases and 0 bases, with 10 bases remaining between them. CDR3 amino acids: CASGRSATNEKLFF. The CDR3 coding sequence is TGTGCCAGCGGTCGCAGTGCAACTAATGAAAAACTGTTTTTT.

The J gene is TRBJ1-5, the V gene TRBV19; possible D gene TRBD1, 6 bases. Germline CDR1 and CDR2: LNHDA and SQIVND (reference sequence). V was pared by 8 bases and J by 4 bases, with 24 bases between. CDR3 size: 17 residues. This CDR3 reads CASRSGGPRTPNQPQHF. The CDR3 nucleotides read TGTGCCAGTCGCTCTGGGGGGCCGCGAACCCCTAATCAGCCCCAGCATTTT.

This clonotype came up a few times. The V and J genes are TRBV20-1 and TRBJ2-2; 9 bases fit TRBD2. This CDR3 has 16 amino acids. Germline CDR1 DFQATT, CDR2 SNEGSKA (reference sequence). Germline trimming cut 6 bases from V and 8 bases from J; bases unmatched to any gene: 16. The CDR3 DNA reads as TGCAGTGCCGCCCTCGCCGCTCTAGCGGGGTCTGGGGAGCTGTTTTTT. Its translation: CSAALAALAGSGELFF.